This T cell receptor beta chain comes out of a study of vaccination effects on CD4 cells after COVID-19. Overall study: Post-vaccine specimens arrived a median 72 days past the second dose.

Overall study results and limits: After vaccination, at late timepoints, clones induced by infection and by vaccine contracted markedly.

About this clone: What it recognizes is unknown.

Upon completion of about eleven days in culture, CD4+ T cells were isolated. The participants, recipients of two vaccine doses, got either BNT162b2 or mRNA-1273. In the vaccine recipients, nucleocapsid antibodies were negative and there was no prior SARS-CoV-2 infection. The ends were cut back, 4 bases at V and 8 bases at J, with 9 bases in the middle. Germline assignment: CDR1 KGHDR and CDR2 SFDVKD. This CDR3 has 12 residues. Clones were read by immunoSEQ multiplex PCR, and TCRdb kept only the in-frame ones, dropping some. The profile covers 66,000 or so clones, with around 69% appearing a single time and over 2% taken by the ten largest.

This receptor was identified in a human donor who received a COVID-19 vaccine. The source was CD4+ T cells from PBMCs cultured without peptide, collected after COVID-19 vaccination. The V gene is TRBV24-1, the J gene TRBJ2-3; D is undetermined. In nucleotides, the CDR3 is TGTGCCACCAGTGACCCGCCGGGTACGCAGTATTTT. It encodes CATSDPPGTQYF.